One and the same sample provided the 25 T cell receptor beta chains below, sequenced in a study of shared clonotypes between healthy human individuals (dated by TCRdb to about 2020). Library method: the immunoSEQ multiplex PCR assay. This immuneACCESS table, as held by TCRdb, lists in-frame sequences with V and J called but not all clones. Of the missing ones, under half trace to an unresolved V gene in checked studies; the others have no known cause. Recorded for this sample are some 480,000 clones; 79% of them occurred a single time. Approximately 12% of the sample is in the top ten clones. The sequencing input was PBMCs. The receptors come from a woman between 35 and 50 years old in good health. Some clones in this sample may be carry-over from other donors' samples.

In this sample, this clone turned up once. The rearrangement joins TRBV11-2 to TRBJ2-2; TRBD1 aligns across 7 bases. The V segment lost 5 bases and the J segment 3 bases; nucleotides outside the gene matches: 6. The CDR3 loop spans 15 amino acids. Germline CDR1 reads SGHAT; CDR2 reads FQNNGV. Here the CDR3 reads CASSIDRDHTGELFF. CDR3 nucleotides: TGTGCCAGCAGCATTGACAGGGACCACACCGGGGAGCTGTTTTTT.

This chain links TRBV4-2 with TRBJ2-1, with 10 bases matching TRBD2. This CDR3 region has 15 residues. Germline V gene data show CDR1 as LGHNA and CDR2 as YNFKEQ. J lost 8 bases, V lost 2 bases, and 6 bases had no gene match. Written as DNA, the CDR3 is TGTGCCAGCAGCCAATCTCCTAGCGGGAGACATGAGCAGTTCTTC. This codes for CASSQSPSGRHEQFF.

Note on this clone: A far larger clone lies a single base away; this is likely a read error. Other DNA sequences in this specimen translate into the identical CDR3. The genes are TRBV2 and TRBJ1-5, with D hard to call. V was trimmed by 6 bases and J by 1 base, leaving 4 bases between them. From germline, CDR1 is SNHLY and CDR2 FYNNEI. CDR3 length equals 12 residues. The CDR3 nucleotides are TGTGCCAGCAGGCGGAGCAATCAGCCCCAGCATTTT. Amino acids: CASRRSNQPQHF.

This clone has a single count. The chain uses TRBV9 and TRBJ2-3; the match to TRBD2 covers 7 bases. Trimming cost V 2 bases and J 0 bases; bases outside gene matches: 3. This CDR3 contains 15 residues. CDR1 is SGDLS, CDR2 YYNGEE, per germline. The CDR3 DNA sequence: TGTGCCAGCAGCGTCGGGGAGGGCAGCACAGATACGCAGTATTTT. Its protein product is CASSVGEGSTDTQYF.

This clone has only one observation. This chain connects TRBV11-3 to TRBJ2-1; 16 nucleotides line up with TRBD2. The CDR3 runs 15 residues. Germline V CDR1 and CDR2: SGHNT, YENEEA. J lost 13 bases, V lost 5 bases, and 8 bases had no gene match. The DNA of the CDR3 is TGTGCCAGCAGCCCCGGGACTAGCGGGAGGGCCGCTCAGTTCTTC. Protein sequence: CASSPGTSGRAAQFF.

V and J are TRBV6-5 and TRBJ2-3; 11 bases match TRBD2. Germline V gene data show CDR1 as MNHEY and CDR2 as SVGAGI. The CDR3 has 14 amino acids. The trim removed 5 bases at V and 3 bases at J, leaving 1 base unmatched. CDR3 residues: CASSTSGSTDTQYF. DNA of the CDR3: TGTGCCAGCAGTACTAGCGGGAGTACAGATACGCAGTATTTT.

The CDR3 reads CASSETSGSSDTQYF. CDR3 in DNA: TGTGCCAGCAGTGAGACTAGCGGGAGTTCAGATACGCAGTATTTT. The rearrangement joins TRBV6-4 to TRBJ2-3; 12 bases are shared with TRBD2. The ends lost 3 bases at V and 4 bases at J; junction bases unmatched: 2. From germline, CDR1 is MRHNA and CDR2 SNTAGT. CDR3 length equals 15 residues.

The chain has TRBV5-6 and TRBJ2-1; TRBD1 matches at 9 bases. Per germline, CDR1 SGHDT and CDR2 YYEEEE. This CDR3 is built from 15 residues. After removal of 4 bases from V and 3 bases from J, the junction contained 5 bases not matched to a gene. The CDR3 DNA reads as TGTGCCAGCAGCCGCCGACAGGGGGTCTACAATGAGCAGTTCTTC. This codes for CASSRRQGVYNEQFF.

The rearrangement uses TRBV5-1 and TRBJ2-7; tentatively, D is TRBD1 (7 bases). The germline gives CDR1 SGHRS, CDR2 YFSETQ. Between the trimmed V and J ends, which lost 0 bases and 3 bases, there was a span of 16 bases. The CDR3 has 16 amino acids. The CDR3 loop is CASSLVAGQPYYEQYF. As DNA, the CDR3 is TGCGCCAGCAGCTTGGTGGCGGGACAGCCCTACTACGAGCAGTACTTC.

This chain links TRBV27 with TRBJ2-7; D not certain. The CDR3 has 11 residues. Germline loops: CDR1 MNHEY, CDR2 SMNVEV (reference sequence). The V end was cut by 5 bases, the J end by 3 bases, with 5 bases between. In DNA form, the CDR3 reads TGTGCCAGCAGTCCGAACTACGAGCAGTACTTC. Amino acids: CASSPNYEQYF.

The CDR3 DNA is TGCGCCAGCAGCCGGATGACAGGGTCTGAAAAACTGTTTTTT. Protein product: CASSRMTGSEKLFF. V usage is TRBV5-1 and J usage is TRBJ1-4; TRBD1 agrees at 7 bases. The V gene end was trimmed by 4 bases and the J gene end by 7 bases; junction bases not matched to a gene: 7. CDR1 SGHRS and CDR2 YFSETQ come from the germline V gene. This CDR3 region has 14 residues.

This clone showed up just once. The rearrangement uses TRBV7-9 and TRBJ2-5; D ambiguous. Trimming left V 1 base short and J 10 bases short, with 7 bases between. The CDR3 contains 11 residues. Germline V gives CDR1 SEHNR, CDR2 FQNEAQ (reference sequence). DNA for the CDR3: TGTGCCAGCAGCTTAGTGACTGACCAGTACTTC. Translating gives CASSLVTDQYF.

The rearrangement joins TRBV18 to TRBJ2-5; D is uncertain. Gene TRBJ2-7 matches the end of the DNA better, so the J call may be wrong. Looked up from germline, CDR1 is KGHSH and CDR2 is LQKENI. The CDR3 covers 13 residues. The CDR3 DNA sequence: TGTGCCAGCTCACCCAACGGCCCCTACGAGCAGTACTTC. Protein: CASSPNGPYEQYF.

V is TRBV6-5 and J is TRBJ1-2; no reliable D call. Germline values: CDR1 MNHEY, CDR2 SVGAGI. The CDR3 totals 14 residues. V lost 0 bases to trimming and J lost 7 bases, with 12 bases between them. CDR3 in DNA: TGTGCCAGCAGTTACTCGGTGGGAGTTAGTGGCTACACCTTC. It codes for CASSYSVGVSGYTF.

V and J are TRBV19 and TRBJ2-5; no definite D call. The CDR3 runs to 14 residues. Trimming took off 0 bases at V and 2 bases at J, with 7 bases between the two ends. Germline CDR1 reads LNHDA; CDR2 reads SQIVND (reference sequence). The CDR3 nucleotides read TGTGCCAGTAGTATAGATTGGCAGCAAGAGACCCAGTACTTC. It yields the protein CASSIDWQQETQYF.

The chain links TRBV2 to TRBJ2-4; TRBD1 matches 8 bases. The V gene end was trimmed by 6 bases and the J gene end by 1 base; junction bases not matched to a gene: 8. CDR1 is SNHLY, CDR2 FYNNEI, per germline. This CDR3 has 16 amino acids. The CDR3 reads CASRTQGAQAKNIQYF. The CDR3 bases are TGTGCCAGCAGGACGCAGGGGGCGCAGGCCAAAAACATTCAGTACTTC.

V is TRBV13 and J is TRBJ1-1, with a tentative D call TRBD1 (6 bases). Looked up from germline, CDR1 is PRHDT and CDR2 is FYEKMQ (reference sequence). With 3 bases removed from V and 4 bases from J, the gap between germline ends came to 12 bases. This CDR3 is built from 14 residues. Here the CDR3 reads CASSFGQGFTEAFF. The CDR3 bases are TGTGCCAGCAGCTTTGGTCAGGGGTTCACTGAAGCTTTCTTT.

This chain uses TRBV18 with TRBJ2-7; unclear D gene. The V gene lost 1 base and the J gene lost 0 bases, with 10 bases spanning the gap. CDR1 is KGHSH, CDR2 LQKENI, per germline. This CDR3 has 15 amino acids. The CDR3 DNA follows: TGTGCCAGCTCACCACAGGAAGCCCTCTCCTACGAGCAGTACTTC. The encoded protein is CASSPQEALSYEQYF.

This clone was seen repeatedly, ten times or more. The gene calls are TRBV7-8 and TRBJ2-3; no clear D. The CDR3 consists of 15 residues. V was shortened by 1 base and J by 1 base, with 9 bases between the two germline ends. Germline V CDR1 and CDR2: SGHVS, FQNEAQ. CDR3 sequence (DNA): TGTGCCAGCAGCTTAGAGTACTTCGGCACAGATACGCAGTATTTT. It encodes CASSLEYFGTDTQYF.

The chain joins TRBV19 to TRBJ2-7; 7 bases map to TRBD1. After removal of 6 bases from V and 0 bases from J, the junction contained 2 bases not matched to a gene. The CDR3 extends over 13 amino acids. Germline V gene data show CDR1 as LNHDA and CDR2 as SQIVND (reference sequence). CDR3 sequence: CASRGQDSYEQYF. In DNA, the CDR3 is TGTGCCAGTAGAGGACAGGACTCCTACGAGCAGTACTTC.

The gene calls are TRBV7-9 and TRBJ2-5, with TRBD1 matching over 7 bases. Germline CDR1 and CDR2: SEHNR and FQNEAQ (reference sequence). J gave up 5 bases and V 11 bases, and 8 bases lay outside the gene matches. This CDR3 has 12 residues. The CDR3, as DNA: TGTGCCGACAGGGAGTCGGCGGAGACCCAGTACTTC. This translates into CADRESAETQYF.

J is TRBJ2-2 and V is TRBV7-8; D may correspond to TRBD1 or TRBD2 (5 bases each). CDR3 size: 15 residues. Looked up from germline, CDR1 is SGHVS and CDR2 is FQNEAQ. Trimming shortened V by 5 bases and J by 5 bases, and 15 bases separated the two germline ends. In nucleotides, the CDR3 is TGTGCCAGCAGCCTTAAGTCCTGGGGGACCGGGGAGCTGTTTTTT. Its protein is CASSLKSWGTGELFF. The full variable domain, with the rest looked up from reference TRBV7-8 and TRBJ2-2, is GAGVSQSPRYKVAKRGQDVALRCDPISGHVSLFWYQQALGQGPEFLTYFQNEAQLDKSGLPSDRFFAERPEGSVSTLKIQRTQQEDSAVYLCASSLKSWGTGELFFGEGSRLTVL.

The chain has TRBV6-7 and TRBJ1-4; the D is unclear. TRBV6-7 is assigned to the ORF class and has an uncertain function. The CDR3 is made up of 13 amino acids. V lost 10 bases and J 5 bases, leaving 14 bases between the germline ends. As DNA, the CDR3 is TGTGCCACCGGACCTAATACAAATGAAAAACTGTTTTTT. Residues: CATGPNTNEKLFF.

This sequence joins TRBV7-3 and TRBJ2-1; D perhaps matches TRBD1 (5 bases). The germline gives CDR1 SGHTA, CDR2 FQGTGA. The length of the CDR3 is 13 residues. V lost 3 bases to trimming and J lost 4 bases, with 7 bases between them. For the CDR3, the DNA is TGTGCCAGCAGCTTGGACACTTACAATGAGCAGTTCTTC. It translates to CASSLDTYNEQFF.

The V call is TRBV19, the J call TRBJ2-5; no definite D call. This CDR3 contains 11 residues. V gave up 7 bases and J gave up 2 bases, with 5 bases separating them. CDR1 and CDR2 from the germline V gene are LNHDA and SQIVND (reference sequence). The CDR3 here is CASKLQETQYF. The CDR3 region has the DNA TGTGCCAGTAAACTACAAGAGACCCAGTACTTC.